One sample yielded the 3 T cell receptor beta chains listed below, sequenced in a study of T cells in Graves' hyperthyroidism and ophthalmopathy. The investigators amplified TCR beta CDR3 regions from RNA transcripts. HTBI primers were employed in a first-round RT-PCR of the TCR CDR3. TCRdb processed the multiplex PCR reads anew with MiXCR; each CDR3 protein has one entry. The sample consists of tens of thousands of distinct CDR3 sequences, approximately 57% of them appearing once. Sequenced sample: blood. The receptor set was obtained from a woman aged 55-70 years with Graves' ophthalmopathy.

Points on this clonotype: The germline gene is not matched at one end of the junction; a read error may be the cause. The V gene is TRBV19, the J gene TRBJ2-2, with D perhaps TRBD2 (6 bases). CDR3 length equals 11 residues. The germline CDR1 and CDR2 sequences are LNHDA and SQIVND (reference sequence). The CDR3 nucleotides are TGTGCCAGTAGTAATGGCGGGGAGCTGGTTTTT. Protein: CASSNGGELVF.

This chain uses TRBV6-1 with TRBJ1-3; D call uncertain. V was trimmed by 6 bases and J by 0 bases, leaving 9 bases between them. The germline CDR1 and CDR2 sequences are MNHNS and SASEGT. This CDR3 is built from 14 residues. The DNA for the CDR3 is TGTGCCAGCAGGGCAGGTGACTCTGGAAACACCATATATTTT. Translation gives CASRAGDSGNTIYF.

This clonotype was counted ten times or more. V and J are TRBV11-2 and TRBJ2-5; TRBD2 matches 8 bases. This CDR3 has 16 residues. The germline V gene has CDR1 SGHAT and CDR2 FQNNGV. Trimming at V came to 5 bases and at J to 4 bases, leaving 12 bases not matched to a gene. The CDR3 nucleotides read TGTGCCAGCAGCCTTTTACTAGCGGTAAATCGAGAGACCCAGTACTTC. Its protein product is CASSLLLAVNRETQYF.